The sequence of this T cell receptor (beta chain) was determined in a study of Graves' ophthalmopathy and Graves' hyperthyroidism. Amplification from RNA transcripts yielded the TCR beta CDR3 regions. Following a first-round RT-PCR that used HTBI primers, a second-round multiplex PCR was carried out. TCRdb called the multiplex PCR reads again in MiXCR, with one record for every CDR3 protein. The table records 580,000 or so distinct CDR3 sequences, 39% of them present only once. Germline loops: CDR1 SGHVS, CDR2 FNYEAQ. V lost 1 base to trimming and J lost 11 bases, with 14 bases between them. The CDR3 spans 13 residues.

Sequenced: peripheral blood or thyroid tissue (not recorded which). The receptor was derived from an adult man with Graves' hyperthyroidism. This rearrangement joins TRBV7-6 to TRBJ2-5; D not certain. CDR3 residues: CASSLVPADEQYF. DNA for the CDR3: TGTGCCAGCAGCTTAGTCCCCGCGGATGAGCAGTACTTC. Filled out from reference TRBV7-6 and TRBJ2-5, the complete variable domain reads GAGVSQSPRYKVTKRGQDVALRCDPISGHVSLYWYRQALGQGPEFLTYFNYEAQQDKSGLPNDRFSAERPEGSISTLTIQRTEQRDSAMYRCASSLVPADEQYFGPGTRLLVL.